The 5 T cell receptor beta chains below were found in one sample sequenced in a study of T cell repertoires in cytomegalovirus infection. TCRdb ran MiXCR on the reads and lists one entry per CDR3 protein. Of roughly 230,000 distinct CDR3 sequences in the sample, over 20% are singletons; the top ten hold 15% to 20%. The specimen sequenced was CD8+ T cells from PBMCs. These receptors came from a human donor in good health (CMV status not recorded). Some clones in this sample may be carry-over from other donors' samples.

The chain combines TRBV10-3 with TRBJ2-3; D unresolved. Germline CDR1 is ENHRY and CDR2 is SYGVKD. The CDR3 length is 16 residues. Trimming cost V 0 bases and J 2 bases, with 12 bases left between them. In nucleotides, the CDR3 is TGTGCCATCAGTGAGTCTGGGAACGGGCTCACAGATACGCAGTATTTT. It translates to CAISESGNGLTDTQYF.

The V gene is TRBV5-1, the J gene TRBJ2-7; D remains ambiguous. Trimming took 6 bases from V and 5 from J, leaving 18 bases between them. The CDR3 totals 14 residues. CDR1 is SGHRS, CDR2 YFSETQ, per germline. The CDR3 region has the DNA TGCGCCAGCACTCCGGATATAGGTTGGAACGAGCAGTACTTC. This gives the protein CASTPDIGWNEQYF.

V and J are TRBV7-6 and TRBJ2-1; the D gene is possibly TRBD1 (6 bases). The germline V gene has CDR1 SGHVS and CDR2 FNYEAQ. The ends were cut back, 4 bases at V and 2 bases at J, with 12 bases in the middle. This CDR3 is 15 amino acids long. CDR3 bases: TGTGCCAGCAGCTCTGGGCAGGGGCCCTACAATGAGCAGTTCTTC. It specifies CASSSGQGPYNEQFF.

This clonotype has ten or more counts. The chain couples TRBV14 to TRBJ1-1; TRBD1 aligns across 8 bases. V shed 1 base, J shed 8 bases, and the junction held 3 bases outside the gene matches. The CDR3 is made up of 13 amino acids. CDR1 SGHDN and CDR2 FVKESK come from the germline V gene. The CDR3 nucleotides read TGTGCCAGCAGCCAAGTTCGACAGGGGGAAGCTTTCTTT. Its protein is CASSQVRQGEAFF. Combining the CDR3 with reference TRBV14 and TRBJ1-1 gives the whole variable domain EAGVTQFPSHSVIEKGQTVTLRCDPISGHDNLYWYRRVMGKEIKFLLHFVKESKQDESGMPNNRFLAERTGGTYSTLKVQPAELEDSGVYFCASSQVRQGEAFFGQGTRLTVV.

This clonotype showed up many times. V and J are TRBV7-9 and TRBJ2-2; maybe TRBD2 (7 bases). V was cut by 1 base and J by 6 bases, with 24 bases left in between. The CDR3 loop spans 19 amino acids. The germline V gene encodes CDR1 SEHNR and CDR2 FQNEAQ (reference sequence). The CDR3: CASSLGSWGGDRVSGELFF. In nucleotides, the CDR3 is TGTGCCAGCAGCTTAGGATCGTGGGGGGGCGACCGGGTCTCCGGGGAGCTGTTTTTT.